The rows below give T cell receptor beta chains drawn from one sample of a study of follicular helper T cells after annual influenza vaccination. The protocol was immunoSEQ multiplex PCR, while the TCRdb copy is restricted to in-frame clones and leaves out a portion. The table lists about 3,200 clones, roughly 80% of them singletons. Sequencing was performed on CXCR5+ CD38- circulating T follicular helper cells from blood, taken 7 days after influenza vaccination. These receptor sequences come from an adult who received the influenza vaccine. The CDR3 runs from the conserved cysteine through the conserved F or W. D genes are given only for firm matches. The size of a clone is reported for some rows only, either as once, few or many, or as a class for expanded clones.

V: TRBV19; J: TRBJ1-1; D: NA; size: once; CDR3: CASSIVGRNTEAFF; DNA: TGTGCCAGTAGTATAGTCGGGAGGAACACTGAAGCTTTCTTT
V: TRBV6-5; J: TRBJ1-2; D: NA; size: NA; CDR3: CASRPGTRTNYGYTF; DNA: TGTGCCAGCAGGCCGGGAACGCGGACTAACTATGGCTACACCTTC
V: TRBV6-4; J: TRBJ1-2; D: NA; size: once; CDR3: CASSDSQGSYGYTF; DNA: TGTGCCAGCAGTGACTCCCAGGGGTCCTATGGCTACACCTTC
V: TRBV2; J: TRBJ2-2; D: TRBD1; size: few; CDR3: CASSGTGMNTGELFF; DNA: TGTGCCAGCAGTGGGACAGGGATGAACACCGGGGAGCTGTTTTTT
V: TRBV4-2; J: TRBJ2-7; D: NA; size: few; CDR3: CASSQQDRNDYEQYF; DNA: TGTGCCAGCAGCCAACAAGACAGGAATGACTACGAGCAGTACTTC
V: TRBV6-4; J: TRBJ2-1; D: NA; size: NA; CDR3: CASSDGPYNEQFF; DNA: TGTGCCAGCAGTGACGGTCCATACAATGAGCAGTTCTTC
V: TRBV5-4; J: TRBJ2-3; D: NA; size: NA; CDR3: CASSSEDRTDTQYF; DNA: TGTGCCAGCAGCAGCGAAGACCGCACAGATACGCAGTATTTT
V: TRBV18; J: TRBJ1-2; D: NA; size: few; CDR3: CASSLGQRGYTF; DNA: TGTGCCAGCTCACTTGGCCAAAGGGGCTACACCTTC
V: TRBV18; J: TRBJ1-1; D: NA; size: NA; CDR3: CASSPQGSDTEAFF; DNA: TGTGCCAGCTCACCACAGGGGAGCGACACTGAAGCTTTCTTT
V: TRBV5-5; J: TRBJ1-5; D: NA; size: NA; CDR3: CASSLQPYGNQPQHF; DNA: TGTGCCAGCAGCCTACAGCCTTATGGCAATCAGCCCCAGCATTTT
V: TRBV18; J: TRBJ2-5; D: NA; size: NA; CDR3: CASSPGRGETQYF; DNA: TGTGCCAGCTCACCGGGCAGGGGAGAGACCCAGTACTTC
V: TRBV19; J: TRBJ2-2; D: NA; size: NA; CDR3: CASSSSTAQNTGELFF; DNA: TGTGCCAGTAGTTCATCGACTGCACAGAACACCGGGGAGCTGTTTTTT
V: TRBV14; J: TRBJ2-7; D: NA; size: NA; CDR3: CASSQVGSISYEQYF; DNA: TGTGCCAGCAGCCAAGTGGGTAGTATCTCCTACGAGCAGTACTTC
V: TRBV4-3; J: TRBJ2-7; D: TRBD2; size: once; CDR3: CASSHGRNYEQYF; DNA: TGCGCCAGCAGCCACGGGAGGAACTACGAGCAGTACTTC
V: TRBV9; J: TRBJ1-3; D: TRBD1; size: NA; CDR3: CASSVAPDRSSGNTIYF; DNA: TGTGCCAGCAGCGTAGCGCCGGACAGGAGCTCTGGAAACACCATATATTTT
V: TRBV11-2; J: TRBJ1-2; D: NA; size: NA; CDR3: CASSSRLAGEVRNYGYTF; DNA: TGTGCCAGCAGCTCCCGGCTTGCGGGAGAGGTACGGAACTATGGCTACACCTTC
V: TRBV19; J: TRBJ2-1; D: TRBD1; size: NA; CDR3: CASSKRQGSYNEQFF; DNA: TGTGCCAGTAGTAAAAGACAGGGGTCCTACAATGAGCAGTTCTTC
V: TRBV9; J: TRBJ1-1; D: NA; size: once; CDR3: CASSSNYATEAFF; DNA: TGTGCCAGCAGCTCCAACTATGCGACTGAAGCTTTCTTT
V: TRBV19; J: TRBJ1-4; D: TRBD1; size: NA; CDR3: CASSMGQGARNEKLFF; DNA: TGTGCCAGTAGTATGGGACAGGGGGCCCGTAATGAAAAACTGTTTTTT
V: TRBV11-3; J: TRBJ2-1; D: NA; size: NA; CDR3: CASSFGTSGNEQFF; DNA: TGTGCCAGCAGCTTCGGGACGTCAGGCAATGAGCAGTTCTTC
V: TRBV7-2; J: TRBJ1-3; D: NA; size: NA; CDR3: CASSLAQQYSGNTIYF; DNA: TGTGCCAGCAGCTTAGCACAGCAATACTCTGGAAACACCATATATTTT
V: TRBV18; J: TRBJ2-6; D: NA; size: NA; CDR3: CASSPPFSGANVLTF; DNA: TGTGCCAGCTCACCACCGTTTTCTGGGGCCAACGTCCTGACTTTC
V: TRBV5-4; J: TRBJ1-2; D: TRBD1; size: NA; CDR3: CASSLVSGTAVNYGYTF; DNA: TGTGCCAGCAGCCTGGTATCAGGGACAGCCGTAAACTATGGCTACACCTTC
V: TRBV7-9; J: TRBJ1-1; D: NA; size: NA; CDR3: CASSLVGDTRSWEAFF; DNA: TGTGCCAGCAGCTTAGTGGGGGACACCCGGTCGTGGGAAGCTTTCTTT
V: TRBV10-3; J: TRBJ2-1; D: NA; size: NA; CDR3: CAIRPGGREGEQFF; DNA: TGTGCCATCAGGCCCGGGGGGCGCGAAGGGGAGCAGTTCTTC
V: TRBV7-2; J: TRBJ2-1; D: NA; size: NA; CDR3: CASSLGPLGGNEQFF; DNA: TGTGCCAGCAGCTTAGGTCCCCTGGGGGGCAATGAGCAGTTCTTC
V: TRBV4-1; J: TRBJ1-2; D: TRBD1; size: NA; CDR3: CASSHNDRANYGYTF; DNA: TGCGCCAGCAGCCATAACGACAGGGCGAACTATGGCTACACCTTC
V: TRBV6-8; J: TRBJ1-4; D: NA; size: NA; CDR3: CASSYSIPGVEKLFF; DNA: TGTGCCAGCAGTTACTCGATTCCGGGGGTTGAAAAACTGTTTTTT
V: TRBV23-1; J: TRBJ2-7; D: TRBD1; size: NA; CDR3: CASSRLGQAYEQYF; DNA: TGCGCCAGCAGTCGATTGGGACAGGCCTACGAGCAGTACTTC
V: TRBV18; J: TRBJ2-1; D: NA; size: once; CDR3: CASSPPGLYVDNEQFF; DNA: TGTGCCAGCTCACCACCGGGACTCTATGTGGATAATGAGCAGTTCTTC
V: TRBV5-1; J: TRBJ2-1; D: TRBD2; size: NA; CDR3: CASSLVGGGIYNEQFF; DNA: TGCGCCAGCAGCTTGGTGGGCGGGGGGATCTACAATGAGCAGTTCTTC
V: TRBV5-4; J: TRBJ2-1; D: NA; size: NA; CDR3: CASSFDDYNEQFF; DNA: TGTGCCAGCAGCTTTGACGACTACAATGAGCAGTTCTTC
V: TRBV2; J: TRBJ1-5; D: NA; size: few; CDR3: CASSEGRDQPQHF; DNA: TGTGCCAGCAGTGAAGGAAGGGATCAGCCCCAGCATTTT
V: TRBV6-4; J: TRBJ1-2; D: NA; size: few; CDR3: CASSKGHYGYTF; DNA: TGTGCCAGCAGTAAGGGGCACTATGGCTACACCTTC
V: TRBV5-4; J: TRBJ2-3; D: TRBD1; size: few; CDR3: CASSGKGQGRADTQYF; DNA: TGTGCCAGCAGCGGAAAAGGACAGGGGCGGGCAGATACGCAGTATTTT
V: TRBV28; J: TRBJ2-5; D: NA; size: NA; CDR3: CASNPGDRETQYF; DNA: TGTGCCAGCAACCCCGGGGACCGGGAGACCCAGTACTTC
V: TRBV6-5; J: TRBJ1-1; D: NA; size: once; CDR3: CASNSQNGGLGAFF; DNA: TGTGCCAGCAACTCGCAGAACGGGGGCCTGGGGGCTTTCTTT
V: TRBV5-6; J: TRBJ2-5; D: TRBD1; size: NA; CDR3: CASSSLVGTGKETQYF; DNA: TGTGCCAGCAGCTCACTTGTGGGGACAGGGAAAGAGACCCAGTACTTC
V: TRBV7-8; J: TRBJ2-7; D: NA; size: few; CDR3: CASSLRGKGEQYF; DNA: TGTGCCAGCAGCTTAAGGGGTAAAGGGGAGCAGTACTTC
V: TRBV5-5; J: TRBJ2-1; D: NA; size: NA; CDR3: CASTRQEHNEQFF; DNA: TGTGCCAGCACGAGACAGGAGCACAATGAGCAGTTCTTC
V: TRBV7-2; J: TRBJ2-3; D: TRBD1; size: NA; CDR3: CASSSTGVGTDTQYF; DNA: TGTGCCAGCAGCAGCACAGGGGTCGGCACAGATACGCAGTATTTT